This TCR beta chain was obtained from a study of response to subunit inactivated influenza vaccine (dated by TCRdb to between 2017 and 2018). Regarding the research as a whole: To follow how T cells responded to a trivalent subunit inactivated influenza vaccine, the researchers relied on deep quantitative profiling of the T cell receptor repertoire.

Library preparation was by RT-PCR. For sequencing, an Illumina HiSeq 2500 was employed. The raw public reads went through TCRdb reprocessing: fastp at Q25, MiXCR clone calling, in-frame beta chains kept. Rows are combined by CDR3 protein, so each entry shows the most common genes and DNA. The sample records 500,000 to 600,000 distinct CDR3 sequences, about 12% of which are singletons. Together, the top ten hold about 10% of the sample. Of note for this clonotype: Its cognate antigen has yet to be identified. There are no base qualities to consult, and no much larger clone falls within one base.

General findings and caveats noted by the study authors: According to the authors, only a limited number of new T cells may be recruited by each seasonal influenza vaccination.

The origin of this receptor is a man between 50 and 59 years old who received an inactivated influenza vaccine. Donor details come from another sample of the same person, matched by shared clones. This specimen was PBMCs from blood, taken on the day of vaccination.

The base sequence is TGTGCCAGCAGCCGCAAGAAGACCCTTCACCGGCGACAGTGGTCTCCTGAGCAGTTCTTC. It encodes CASSRKKTLHRRQWSPEQFF. The receptor chain draws on TRBV3-1 and TRBJ2-1; the best D guess is TRBD1, with 5 bases matching. Inclusive of the bounding cysteine and phenylalanine, the CDR3 is 20 residues long. Only the CDR3 part of the read is kept: 60 bases, read in frame from the first base. CDR1 LGHDT and CDR2 YNNKEL are derived from the germline V gene (reference sequence). V is pared back by 4 bases and J by 9 bases, with 34 bases lying between the germline termini.